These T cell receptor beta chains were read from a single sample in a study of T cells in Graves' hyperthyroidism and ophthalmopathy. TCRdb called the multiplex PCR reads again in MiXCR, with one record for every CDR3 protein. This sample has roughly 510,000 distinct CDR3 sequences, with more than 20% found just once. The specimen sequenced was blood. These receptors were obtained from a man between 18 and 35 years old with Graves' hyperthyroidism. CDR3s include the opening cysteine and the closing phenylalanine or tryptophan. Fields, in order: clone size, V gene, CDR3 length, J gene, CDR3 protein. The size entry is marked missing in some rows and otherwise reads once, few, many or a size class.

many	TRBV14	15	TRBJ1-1	CASSQDRTGNTEAFF
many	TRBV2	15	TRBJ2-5	CASSAGGTGRETQYF
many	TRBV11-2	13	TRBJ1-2	CASSFGLWEGYTF
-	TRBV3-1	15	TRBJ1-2	CASSQRRDRVYGYTF
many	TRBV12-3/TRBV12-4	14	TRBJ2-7	CASSFLQGQNEQYF
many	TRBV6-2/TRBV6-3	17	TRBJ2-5	CASSYSPWTGAQETQYF
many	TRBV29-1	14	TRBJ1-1	CSVIRGAENTEAFF
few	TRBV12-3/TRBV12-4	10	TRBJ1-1	CAISGVDAFF
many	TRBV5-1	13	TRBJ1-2	CASSKIGDYGYTF
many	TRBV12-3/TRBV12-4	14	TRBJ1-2	CASRGTGTNYGYTF
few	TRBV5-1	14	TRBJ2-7	CASRAVGGRNEQYF
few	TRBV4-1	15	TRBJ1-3	CASTDRSPLGNTIYF
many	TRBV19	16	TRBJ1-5	CASSIPRQGRYQPQHF
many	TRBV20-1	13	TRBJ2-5	CSARLGGGGTQYF
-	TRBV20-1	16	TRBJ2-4	CSALYSGQGNWDIQYF
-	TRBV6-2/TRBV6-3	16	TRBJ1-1	CASSSIIITLNTEAFF
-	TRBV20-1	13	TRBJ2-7	CSAGGTASYEQYF
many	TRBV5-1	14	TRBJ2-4	CASSLTGDGNIQYF
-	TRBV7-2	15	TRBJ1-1	CASSLSPKANTEACF
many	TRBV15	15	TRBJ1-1	CATSTQGSGGTEAFF
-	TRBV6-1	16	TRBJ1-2	CASSEVGDRALYGYTF
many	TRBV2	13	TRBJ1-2	CASKTGANYGYTF
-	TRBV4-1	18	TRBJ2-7	CASSQDRGLAGSLGEQYF